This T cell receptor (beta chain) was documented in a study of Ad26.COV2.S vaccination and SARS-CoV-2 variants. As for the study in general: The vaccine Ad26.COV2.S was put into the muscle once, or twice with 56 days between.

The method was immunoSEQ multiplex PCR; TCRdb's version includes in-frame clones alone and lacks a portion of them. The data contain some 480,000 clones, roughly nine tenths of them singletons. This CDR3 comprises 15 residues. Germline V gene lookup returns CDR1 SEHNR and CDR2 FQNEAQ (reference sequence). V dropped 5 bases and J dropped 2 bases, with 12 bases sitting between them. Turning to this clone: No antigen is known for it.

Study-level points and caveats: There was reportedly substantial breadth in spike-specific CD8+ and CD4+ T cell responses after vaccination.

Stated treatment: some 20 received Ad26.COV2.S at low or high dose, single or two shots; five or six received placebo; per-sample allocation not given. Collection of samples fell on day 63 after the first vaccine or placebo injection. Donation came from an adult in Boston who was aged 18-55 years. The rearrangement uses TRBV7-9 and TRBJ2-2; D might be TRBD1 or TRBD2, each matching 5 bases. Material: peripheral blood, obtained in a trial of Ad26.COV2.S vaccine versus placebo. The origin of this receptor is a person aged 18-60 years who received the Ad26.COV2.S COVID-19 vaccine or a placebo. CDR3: CASSPGPINTGELFF. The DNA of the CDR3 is TGTGCCAGCAGCCCGGGACCGATTAACACCGGGGAGCTGTTTTTT.